Listed below are T cell receptor beta chains from one sample, sequenced in a study of technical replicates of blood from a few donors. Sequencing was performed with immunoSEQ multiplex PCR; in TCRdb, only in-frame clones are kept and a portion is missing. Of around 74,000 clones listed, about 86% are singletons. Specimen: PBMCs. The receptors come from a human donor in good health. Some clones in this sample may be carry-over from other donors' samples. Both conserved end residues are part of each CDR3. Fields, in order: J gene, CDR3 length, clone size, D gene, V gene, CDR3 protein, CDR3 DNA. The D gene is left open where the match is weak. Not all rows give a size; the values are once, few, many and, for expanded clones, a class.

j_call: TRBJ2-1; cdr3_length: 16; clone_size: -; d_call: TRBD2; v_call: TRBV9; cdr3_aa: CASSPHTSGTYNEQFF; cdr3_nt: TGTGCCAGCAGCCCCCACACTAGCGGCACCTACAATGAGCAGTTCTTC
j_call: TRBJ1-3; cdr3_length: 15; clone_size: -; d_call: TRBD1; v_call: TRBV7-8; cdr3_aa: CASSRDRVSGNTIYF; cdr3_nt: TGTGCCAGCAGCCGGGACAGGGTCTCTGGAAACACCATATATTTT
j_call: TRBJ2-5; cdr3_length: 16; clone_size: -; d_call: -; v_call: TRBV7-8; cdr3_aa: CASSFPSGSGQETQYF; cdr3_nt: TGTGCCAGCAGCTTTCCTTCAGGGAGCGGGCAAGAGACCCAGTACTTC
j_call: TRBJ2-7; cdr3_length: 16; clone_size: few; d_call: TRBD2; v_call: TRBV4-2; cdr3_aa: CASSQVFGLVSHEQYF; cdr3_nt: TGTGCCAGCAGCCAAGTATTCGGACTAGTATCCCACGAGCAGTACTTC
j_call: TRBJ1-2; cdr3_length: 14; clone_size: -; d_call: -; v_call: TRBV11-2; cdr3_aa: CASSLIQVHYGYTF; cdr3_nt: TGTGCCAGCAGCTTAATTCAGGTGCACTATGGCTACACCTTC
j_call: TRBJ1-2; cdr3_length: 13; clone_size: -; d_call: -; v_call: TRBV7-6; cdr3_aa: CASSQVPGDGYTF; cdr3_nt: TGTGCCAGCAGCCAAGTTCCGGGGGATGGCTACACCTTC
j_call: TRBJ1-2; cdr3_length: 12; clone_size: -; d_call: -; v_call: TRBV5-8; cdr3_aa: CASSYKRQGYTF; cdr3_nt: TGTGCCAGCAGCTATAAACGACAGGGCTACACCTTC
j_call: TRBJ2-1; cdr3_length: 14; clone_size: -; d_call: TRBD2; v_call: TRBV7-2; cdr3_aa: CASSLAGRAREQFF; cdr3_nt: TGTGCCAGCAGCTTAGCCGGGAGGGCCCGTGAGCAGTTCTTC
j_call: TRBJ1-2; cdr3_length: 15; clone_size: -; d_call: TRBD1; v_call: TRBV5-6; cdr3_aa: CASSFFLGQVNGYTF; cdr3_nt: TGTGCCAGCAGCTTTTTTCTGGGACAGGTCAATGGCTACACCTTC
j_call: TRBJ1-1; cdr3_length: 13; clone_size: -; d_call: -; v_call: TRBV5-4; cdr3_aa: CASKRTENTEAFF; cdr3_nt: TGTGCCAGCAAACGAACAGAAAACACTGAAGCTTTCTTT
j_call: TRBJ2-3; cdr3_length: 15; clone_size: -; d_call: TRBD2; v_call: TRBV25-1; cdr3_aa: CASSDPSGVSGTQYF; cdr3_nt: TGTGCCAGCAGTGACCCTAGCGGGGTTTCGGGTACGCAGTATTTT
j_call: TRBJ2-3; cdr3_length: 14; clone_size: -; d_call: -; v_call: TRBV29-1; cdr3_aa: CSVGPTGSTDTQYF; cdr3_nt: TGCAGCGTTGGCCCTACAGGGAGCACAGATACGCAGTATTTT
j_call: TRBJ1-6; cdr3_length: 15; clone_size: many; d_call: TRBD1; v_call: TRBV6-1; cdr3_aa: CASRDRDRLNSPLHF; cdr3_nt: TGTGCCAGCAGGGACCGGGACAGATTGAATTCACCCCTCCACTTT
j_call: TRBJ2-5; cdr3_length: 17; clone_size: -; d_call: -; v_call: TRBV5-4; cdr3_aa: CASSSGGTRVTLETQYF; cdr3_nt: TGTGCCAGCAGCTCGGGCGGAACTAGGGTAACTTTAGAGACCCAGTACTTC
j_call: TRBJ2-7; cdr3_length: 11; clone_size: -; d_call: TRBD1; v_call: TRBV7-2; cdr3_aa: CASSPDRGQYF; cdr3_nt: TGTGCCAGCAGCCCGGACAGGGGACAGTACTTC
j_call: TRBJ1-2; cdr3_length: 15; clone_size: -; d_call: TRBD1; v_call: TRBV18; cdr3_aa: CASSPPGQPASGYTF; cdr3_nt: TGTGCCAGCTCACCACCGGGACAGCCAGCCTCTGGCTACACCTTC
j_call: TRBJ2-7; cdr3_length: 14; clone_size: -; d_call: TRBD1; v_call: TRBV6-5; cdr3_aa: CASRPPGQSYEQYF; cdr3_nt: TGTGCCAGCAGGCCCCCGGGACAGAGCTACGAGCAGTACTTC
j_call: TRBJ1-5; cdr3_length: 14; clone_size: -; d_call: TRBD1; v_call: TRBV13; cdr3_aa: CASSWGGQGLPQHF; cdr3_nt: TGTGCCAGCAGCTGGGGGGGACAGGGGCTGCCCCAGCATTTT
j_call: TRBJ1-6; cdr3_length: 15; clone_size: -; d_call: -; v_call: TRBV6-6; cdr3_aa: CASSYGQPYNSPLHF; cdr3_nt: TGTGCCAGCAGTTACGGACAGCCCTATAATTCACCCCTCCACTTT
j_call: TRBJ2-3; cdr3_length: 14; clone_size: -; d_call: TRBD2; v_call: TRBV28; cdr3_aa: CASRATSGTDTQYF; cdr3_nt: TGTGCCAGCAGGGCCACTAGCGGCACAGATACGCAGTATTTT
j_call: TRBJ2-3; cdr3_length: 15; clone_size: -; d_call: TRBD1; v_call: TRBV7-2; cdr3_aa: CASSLMTGGTDTQYF; cdr3_nt: TGTGCCAGCAGCTTAATGACAGGGGGCACAGATACGCAGTATTTT
j_call: TRBJ1-2; cdr3_length: 14; clone_size: -; d_call: TRBD1; v_call: TRBV28; cdr3_aa: CASSAGQGSYGYTF; cdr3_nt: TGTGCCAGCAGCGCGGGACAGGGGAGTTATGGCTACACCTTC
j_call: TRBJ1-6; cdr3_length: 16; clone_size: -; d_call: TRBD1; v_call: TRBV18; cdr3_aa: CASSTTGGTYNSPLHF; cdr3_nt: TGTGCCAGCTCAACGACAGGGGGGACCTATAATTCACCCCTCCACTTT
j_call: TRBJ1-6; cdr3_length: 13; clone_size: few; d_call: -; v_call: TRBV30; cdr3_aa: CAYQQGYNSPLHF; cdr3_nt: TGTGCTTACCAACAGGGCTATAATTCACCCCTCCACTTT
j_call: TRBJ2-1; cdr3_length: 13; clone_size: -; d_call: TRBD1; v_call: TRBV5-1; cdr3_aa: CASRFQGANEQFF; cdr3_nt: TGCGCCAGCAGATTTCAGGGGGCCAATGAGCAGTTCTTC
j_call: TRBJ1-5; cdr3_length: 15; clone_size: few; d_call: -; v_call: TRBV7-9; cdr3_aa: CASSLGEISNQPQHF; cdr3_nt: TGTGCCAGCAGCTTAGGGGAGATTAGCAATCAGCCCCAGCATTTT
j_call: TRBJ2-1; cdr3_length: 15; clone_size: -; d_call: TRBD2; v_call: TRBV30; cdr3_aa: CAWSVGTSGMDEQFF; cdr3_nt: TGTGCCTGGAGCGTCGGGACTAGCGGGATGGATGAGCAGTTCTTC
j_call: TRBJ1-1; cdr3_length: 14; clone_size: -; d_call: -; v_call: TRBV7-6; cdr3_aa: CASSLGQGDTEAFF; cdr3_nt: TGTGCCAGCAGCTTAGGCCAGGGTGACACTGAAGCTTTCTTT
j_call: TRBJ1-6; cdr3_length: 14; clone_size: -; d_call: TRBD1; v_call: TRBV6-1; cdr3_aa: CASTSGQRNSPLHF; cdr3_nt: TGTGCCAGCACCTCGGGACAGCGGAATTCACCCCTCCACTTT
j_call: TRBJ2-1; cdr3_length: 11; clone_size: once; d_call: -; v_call: TRBV14; cdr3_aa: CASRGGNEQFF; cdr3_nt: TGTGCCAGCAGAGGAGGCAATGAGCAGTTCTTC
j_call: TRBJ2-3; cdr3_length: 14; clone_size: -; d_call: -; v_call: TRBV9; cdr3_aa: CASSGRGSTDTQYF; cdr3_nt: TGTGCCAGCAGCGGAAGGGGGAGCACAGATACGCAGTATTTT
j_call: TRBJ2-4; cdr3_length: 15; clone_size: -; d_call: -; v_call: TRBV5-1; cdr3_aa: CASSLGTVAKNIQYF; cdr3_nt: TGCGCCAGCAGCTTGGGAACTGTAGCCAAAAACATTCAGTACTTC
j_call: TRBJ2-1; cdr3_length: 17; clone_size: -; d_call: TRBD2; v_call: TRBV7-9; cdr3_aa: CASSFEGLAGVYNEQFF; cdr3_nt: TGTGCCAGCAGCTTTGAGGGACTAGCGGGAGTCTACAATGAGCAGTTCTTC
j_call: TRBJ2-7; cdr3_length: 15; clone_size: -; d_call: TRBD1; v_call: TRBV7-8; cdr3_aa: CASSQTGQGAREQYF; cdr3_nt: TGTGCCAGCAGCCAGACAGGACAGGGGGCCAGGGAGCAGTACTTC
j_call: TRBJ2-7; cdr3_length: 15; clone_size: -; d_call: TRBD1; v_call: TRBV29-1; cdr3_aa: CSAELSDRDSYEQYF; cdr3_nt: TGCAGCGCAGAACTGTCGGACAGGGATTCCTACGAGCAGTACTTC
j_call: TRBJ1-2; cdr3_length: 14; clone_size: -; d_call: -; v_call: TRBV27; cdr3_aa: CASSLSRADYGYTF; cdr3_nt: TGTGCCAGCAGTTTATCGAGGGCGGACTATGGCTACACCTTC
j_call: TRBJ1-4; cdr3_length: 16; clone_size: -; d_call: -; v_call: TRBV4-1; cdr3_aa: CASSKTGAGSNEKLFF; cdr3_nt: TGCGCCAGCAGCAAAACGGGAGCAGGGAGTAATGAAAAACTGTTTTTT
j_call: TRBJ2-7; cdr3_length: 14; clone_size: -; d_call: -; v_call: TRBV7-8; cdr3_aa: CASSPTFLNYEQYF; cdr3_nt: TGTGCCAGCAGCCCTACTTTCCTGAACTACGAGCAGTACTTC
j_call: TRBJ2-1; cdr3_length: 15; clone_size: -; d_call: -; v_call: TRBV25-1; cdr3_aa: CASRPHSSSYNEQFF; cdr3_nt: TGTGCCAGCAGGCCCCACTCGAGCTCCTACAATGAGCAGTTCTTC
j_call: TRBJ2-7; cdr3_length: 13; clone_size: -; d_call: -; v_call: TRBV27; cdr3_aa: CASSLTMFYEQYF; cdr3_nt: TGTGCCAGCAGTTTAACTATGTTCTACGAGCAGTACTTC
j_call: TRBJ2-1; cdr3_length: 12; clone_size: -; d_call: -; v_call: TRBV5-1; cdr3_aa: CASSLESYEQFF; cdr3_nt: TGCGCCAGCAGCTTGGAAAGCTATGAGCAGTTCTTC
j_call: TRBJ2-7; cdr3_length: 13; clone_size: -; d_call: -; v_call: TRBV7-2; cdr3_aa: CASSLGGHYEQYF; cdr3_nt: TGTGCCAGCAGCTTAGGGGGGCACTACGAGCAGTACTTC
j_call: TRBJ2-5; cdr3_length: 18; clone_size: few; d_call: TRBD2; v_call: TRBV4-2; cdr3_aa: CASSLSGTSGGAAQTQYF; cdr3_nt: TGTGCCAGCAGCCTATCAGGGACTAGCGGGGGGGCGGCCCAGACCCAGTACTTC
j_call: TRBJ1-4; cdr3_length: 13; clone_size: -; d_call: TRBD1; v_call: TRBV18; cdr3_aa: CASSQGTAEKLFF; cdr3_nt: TGTGCCAGCTCACAGGGGACAGCCGAAAAACTGTTTTTT
j_call: TRBJ2-1; cdr3_length: 17; clone_size: -; d_call: -; v_call: TRBV18; cdr3_aa: CASSRNEGVSSYNEQFF; cdr3_nt: TGTGCCAGCTCACGAAACGAGGGGGTTAGCTCCTACAATGAGCAGTTCTTC
j_call: TRBJ1-1; cdr3_length: 12; clone_size: -; d_call: -; v_call: TRBV29-1; cdr3_aa: CSVRAGNTEAFF; cdr3_nt: TGCAGCGTTCGAGCGGGTAACACTGAAGCTTTCTTT
j_call: TRBJ2-3; cdr3_length: 15; clone_size: once; d_call: -; v_call: TRBV5-1; cdr3_aa: CASRDGAGRTDTQYF; cdr3_nt: TGCGCCAGCAGGGATGGGGCGGGGCGCACAGATACGCAGTATTTT
j_call: TRBJ2-7; cdr3_length: 14; clone_size: many; d_call: TRBD1; v_call: TRBV19; cdr3_aa: CASSRTGGTLEQYF; cdr3_nt: TGTGCCAGTAGTCGGACAGGGGGAACATTGGAGCAGTACTTC
j_call: TRBJ2-5; cdr3_length: 14; clone_size: -; d_call: -; v_call: TRBV5-1; cdr3_aa: CASSGGGPGETQYF; cdr3_nt: TGCGCCAGCAGCGGGGGGGGGCCGGGAGAGACCCAGTACTTC
j_call: TRBJ2-3; cdr3_length: 15; clone_size: -; d_call: TRBD2; v_call: TRBV7-3; cdr3_aa: CASSLVAGRGDTQYF; cdr3_nt: TGTGCCAGCAGCTTAGTAGCGGGAAGGGGAGATACGCAGTATTTT
j_call: TRBJ1-2; cdr3_length: 15; clone_size: many; d_call: -; v_call: TRBV18; cdr3_aa: CASSPRRGAENGYTF; cdr3_nt: TGTGCCAGCTCACCACGAAGGGGCGCTGAGAATGGCTACACCTTC
j_call: TRBJ2-7; cdr3_length: 16; clone_size: -; d_call: TRBD1; v_call: TRBV7-9; cdr3_aa: CASSLAGARQGYEQYF; cdr3_nt: TGTGCCAGCAGCTTAGCTGGGGCTCGACAGGGCTACGAGCAGTACTTC
j_call: TRBJ2-3; cdr3_length: 15; clone_size: once; d_call: TRBD2; v_call: TRBV9; cdr3_aa: CASSGIAGPTDTQYF; cdr3_nt: TGTGCCAGCAGCGGAATAGCGGGCCCCACAGATACGCAGTATTTT